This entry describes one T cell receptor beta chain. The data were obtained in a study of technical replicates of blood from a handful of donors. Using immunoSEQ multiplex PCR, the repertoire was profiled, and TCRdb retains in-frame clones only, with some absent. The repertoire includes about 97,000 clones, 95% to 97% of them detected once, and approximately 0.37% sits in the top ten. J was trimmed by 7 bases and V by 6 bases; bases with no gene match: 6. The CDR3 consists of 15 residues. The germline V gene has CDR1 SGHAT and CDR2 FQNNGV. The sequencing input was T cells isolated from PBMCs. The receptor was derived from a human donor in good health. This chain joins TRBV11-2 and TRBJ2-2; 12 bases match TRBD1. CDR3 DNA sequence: TGTGCCAGCAGTCGGGACAGGGGGCGCGACGGGGAGCTGTTTTTT. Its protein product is CASSRDRGRDGELFF.